The 18 T cell receptor beta chains below all came from one sample that was sequenced in a study of T-cell reconstitution after alpha-beta-depleted transplantation in children. Library preparation (for TCRbeta) was performed with unique molecular identifiers. Each CDR3 protein gets one entry after TCRdb re-called the PCR reads with MiXCR. The sample lists 500,000 to 600,000 distinct CDR3 sequences, around 20% seen once, with over 3% in the top ten. The source material was PBMCs from the stem cell graft donor, sampled from the stem cell graft. All receptors derive from a human donor who donated a stem cell graft to a child with acute lymphoblastic leukemia.

This chain links TRBV6-1 with TRBJ1-1; D may be TRBD1 (5 bases). This CDR3 has 17 residues. CDR1 MNHNS and CDR2 SASEGT come from the germline V gene. The V end was cut by 7 bases, the J end by 0 bases, with 21 bases between. The DNA for the CDR3 is TGTGCCAGCACTCCCTCCGGGATGGGGCCGATGAACACTGAAGCTTTCTTT. The encoded protein is CASTPSGMGPMNTEAFF.

The genes are TRBV19 and TRBJ1-1; tentatively, D is TRBD1 (5 bases). The CDR3 sequence is 15 residues long. V was shortened by 4 bases and J by 3 bases, with 15 bases between the two germline ends. The germline gives CDR1 LNHDA, CDR2 SQIVND (reference sequence). The CDR3 nucleotides read TGTGCCAGTAGTAATGGACGGGGAGGGGACACTGAAGCTTTCTTT. This sequence encodes CASSNGRGGDTEAFF.

The chain recombines TRBV10-3 with TRBJ1-2; tentatively, D is TRBD1 (5 bases). The germline CDR1 and CDR2 sequences are ENHRY and SYGVKD. The ends were cut back, 2 bases at V and 1 base at J, with 11 bases in the middle. CDR3 length equals 15 residues. The CDR3 bases are TGTGCCATCAGTGAGGGGACTAGGGTTAACTATGGCTACACCTTC. This translates into CAISEGTRVNYGYTF.

This clonotype was seen only a few times. The chain uses TRBV18 and TRBJ2-7; D is perhaps TRBD2 (5 bases). Germline values: CDR1 KGHSH, CDR2 LQKENI. Trimming pared 4 bases from V and 1 base from J, leaving 11 bases between. This CDR3 has 14 residues. CDR3 sequence reads: CASSQPGISYEQYF. The CDR3 DNA sequence: TGTGCCAGCTCACAGCCGGGGATTTCCTACGAGCAGTACTTC.

This rearrangement joins TRBV7-2 to TRBJ2-3, with D possibly matching TRBD2 (6 bases). V lost 5 bases, J lost 6 bases, and 18 bases lay in between. Germline loops: CDR1 SGHTA, CDR2 FQGNSA. The CDR3 contains 15 residues. The CDR3 DNA follows: TGTGCCAGCAGCCGGGACCCGGCGGGGAAGGATACGCAGTATTTT. As protein: CASSRDPAGKDTQYF.

This rearrangement joins TRBV6-6 to TRBJ2-7; D is tentatively TRBD1 or TRBD2 (5 bases each). The CDR3 has 13 amino acids. Per the germline V gene, CDR1 is MNHNY and CDR2 is SVGAGI (reference sequence). The V end was cut by 8 bases, the J end by 7 bases, with 18 bases between. The CDR3 loop is CASEDRGNPEQYF. For the CDR3, the DNA is TGTGCCAGCGAAGACCGGGGCAATCCAGAGCAGTACTTC.

This clonotype turned up a few times. The chain carries TRBV12-3 or TRBV12-4 and TRBJ1-4, with 11 bases that match TRBD1. Trimming cost V 5 bases and J 8 bases; bases outside gene matches: 4. The CDR3 loop spans 14 amino acids. CDR3 sequence reads: CASSGQGAGEKLFF. In DNA, the CDR3 is TGTGCCAGCAGTGGACAGGGGGCGGGCGAAAAACTGTTTTTT.

This clonotype was seen a handful of times. V gene TRBV29-1 combines with J gene TRBJ2-7; D remains ambiguous. V lost 3 bases, J lost 5 bases, and 14 bases lay in between. The CDR3 has 13 amino acids. In germline, CDR1 is SQVTM, CDR2 ANQGSEA. The DNA of the CDR3 is TGCAGCGTTGAGTGGGAAGGGTACAACGAGCAGTACTTC. Residues: CSVEWEGYNEQYF.

The rearrangement links TRBV6-2 or TRBV6-3 to TRBJ1-1, with unresolved D. Trimming took off 4 bases at V and 0 bases at J, with 12 bases between the two ends. Germline V CDR1 and CDR2: MNHEY, SVGEGT. This CDR3 has 15 residues. CDR3: CASSSGRRMNTEAFF. The CDR3 region has the DNA TGTGCCAGCAGTTCTGGCCGTCGCATGAACACTGAAGCTTTCTTT.

This clonotype was seen only a few times. V gene TRBV4-2 combines with J gene TRBJ2-1; D possibly corresponds to TRBD2 (5 bases). The CDR3 extends over 16 amino acids. Germline CDR1 is LGHNA and CDR2 is YNFKEQ. The V end was cut by 1 base, the J end by 8 bases, with 18 bases between. The CDR3 is CASSQGIASPHHEQFF. The CDR3 DNA reads TGTGCCAGCAGCCAAGGGATAGCGAGCCCTCACCATGAGCAGTTCTTC.

This clonotype was counted a few times. The V call is TRBV20-1, the J call TRBJ2-3; weak D call: TRBD1 (7 bases). Germline V gives CDR1 DFQATT, CDR2 SNEGSKA (reference sequence). The CDR3 contains 14 residues. Between the trimmed V and J ends, which lost 5 bases and 2 bases, there was a span of 14 bases. This CDR3 is CSAPGGPSTDTQYF. The CDR3 DNA reads as TGCAGTGCTCCAGGGGGGCCCTCCACAGATACGCAGTATTTT.

The V gene is TRBV5-1, the J gene TRBJ2-1, with D perhaps assigned TRBD1 or TRBD2 (6 bases each). This CDR3 contains 18 residues. V lost 0 bases to trimming and J lost 5 bases, with 21 bases between them. The germline gives CDR1 SGHRS, CDR2 YFSETQ. Written as DNA, the CDR3 is TGCGCCAGCAGCTTGGGACCCAGCGGAGGGGGGTATCACAATGAGCAGTTCTTC. Its translation: CASSLGPSGGGYHNEQFF.

This clonotype has only a few counts. This sequence joins TRBV19 and TRBJ2-2, with D unclear. Between the trimmed V and J ends, which lost 0 bases and 4 bases, there was a span of 12 bases. The CDR3 extends over 16 amino acids. CDR1 LNHDA and CDR2 SQIVND come from the germline V gene (reference sequence). The CDR3 sequence is CASSIDLDPFTGELFF. In nucleotides, the CDR3 is TGTGCCAGTAGTATAGATCTCGACCCTTTCACCGGGGAGCTGTTTTTT.

The chain carries TRBV12-3 or TRBV12-4 and TRBJ1-2, with D perhaps TRBD1 (5 bases). V was shortened by 6 bases and J by 3 bases, with 8 bases between the two germline ends. This CDR3 has 12 residues. CDR3 nucleotide sequence: TGTGCCAGCAGGGGGGGACACTATGGCTACACCTTC. Protein: CASRGGHYGYTF.

The chain has TRBV3-1 and TRBJ2-7; tentatively, D is TRBD2 (5 bases). The germline V gene has CDR1 LGHDT and CDR2 YNNKEL (reference sequence). V gave up 2 bases and J gave up 6 bases, with 14 bases separating them. This CDR3 region has 14 residues. CDR3 sequence reads: CASSQLGGGVEQYF. The CDR3 DNA sequence: TGTGCCAGCAGCCAACTAGGTGGAGGAGTCGAGCAGTACTTC.

This clonotype was seen more than once but under ten times. J is TRBJ2-1 and V is TRBV20-1; TRBD2 matches at 9 bases. Germline CDR1 and CDR2: DFQATT and SNEGSKA (reference sequence). V shed 0 bases and J 6 bases; nucleotides not matched to a gene: 6. The CDR3 totals 15 residues. CDR3: CSAREGREGINEQFF. The CDR3 DNA follows: TGCAGTGCTAGAGAAGGGCGGGAGGGCATCAATGAGCAGTTCTTC.

This clonotype has only a few counts. The J gene is TRBJ2-2, the V gene TRBV19; D is undetermined. V dropped 7 bases and J dropped 5 bases, with 11 bases sitting between them. The CDR3 covers 13 residues. Germline assignment: CDR1 LNHDA and CDR2 SQIVND (reference sequence). The CDR3 here is CASNVQFTGELFF. CDR3 bases: TGTGCCAGTAACGTTCAGTTTACCGGGGAGCTGTTTTTT.

This sequence joins TRBV5-1 and TRBJ1-2; 7 bases agree with TRBD1. The germline V gene encodes CDR1 SGHRS and CDR2 YFSETQ. The CDR3 is made up of 14 amino acids. Trimming took 0 bases from V and 6 from J; bases not matched to a gene: 5. CDR3 nucleotide sequence: TGCGCCAGCAGCTTGGACAGGGGTCTGGATGGCTACACCTTC. This translates into CASSLDRGLDGYTF. Combining the CDR3 with reference TRBV5-1 and TRBJ1-2 gives the whole variable domain KAGVTQTPRYLIKTRGQQVTLSCSPISGHRSVSWYQQTPGQGLQFLFEYFSETQRNKGNFPGRFSGRQFSNSRSEMNVSTLELGDSALYLCASSLDRGLDGYTFGSGTRLTVV.